This T cell receptor beta chain came from a study of tumor-infiltrating lymphocytes in primary liver carcinoma. TCR beta cDNA came from around 0.5 ug total RNA, primed with a constant-region primer. Three nested multiplex PCR rounds, a slightly modified ARM-PCR method, built the TCR beta libraries. Forward primers for TRBV1-TRBV30 and a C-beta reverse primer served the first two PCR rounds, at about 11 cycles each. In TCRdb, the multiplex PCR reads were re-called with MiXCR into one record per CDR3 protein. The table includes around 330,000 distinct CDR3 sequences, around three fifths detected once. Germline DNA was also extracted, and blood RNA was taken from unsorted whole blood. Before the operation took place, around 4 milliliters of peripheral blood were collected. V was cut by 5 bases and J by 3 bases, with 16 bases left in between. The CDR3 is 14 residues long. Per the germline V gene, CDR1 is DFQATT and CDR2 is SNEGSKA (reference sequence).

The chain uses TRBV20-1 and TRBJ1-2, with D perhaps TRBD1 (5 bases). The receptor was derived from a woman aged 25 to 45 with primary liver carcinoma and hepatitis B virus infection. Sequencing input: peripheral blood. The CDR3 here is CSAPRGTRDYGYTF. CDR3 sequence (DNA): TGCAGTGCTCCTCGTGGGACTCGGGACTATGGCTACACCTTC.